The source of this T cell receptor (beta chain) is a study of the immune and genomic landscape of osteosarcoma (dated by TCRdb to about 2020). Study-wide context: The overall cohort was composed of a few dozen pediatric and adult patients with high-grade osteosarcoma, and a median age at diagnosis of about 25 years (range about 5-81) was recorded. Poor-risk disease was overrepresented in the cohort, as 73% of patients had an unfavorable pathologic response to standard therapy and 55% to 70% had died. In the overall cohort, more than 45% of patients were male, and 70% to 85% had localized disease at diagnosis. To define immunogenic potential, the study profiled osteosarcoma specimens using whole genome, RNA and T-cell receptor sequencing along with immunohistochemistry and reverse phase protein arrays. To characterize the osteosarcoma immunogenomic landscape, the TCR sequencing results were combined with transcriptome, protein array and immunostaining data. An explanation for the limited clinical activity of immune checkpoint inhibitors in osteosarcoma was sought in the study. A few patients contributed a couple of samples from the same tumor site. General findings and caveats noted by the study authors: About 5 cases had a single hyperexpanded clone dominating the repertoire, and all had fewer than 100 T-cell clonotypes. The clonality benchmarks were taken from external normal skin and healthy peripheral blood data instead of from matched normal tissue. Higher TCR productive clonality was observed in the immune-hot C3 cluster than in the cold C1 cluster, although TCR productive clonality remained low overall. Along with the frozen tumor specimens, matched blood was collected from just a couple of patients. Sample size was not determined by any statistical method, because osteosarcoma is rare and every possible sample was collected. Productive TCR clonality was found to be low overall, with an average of 0.09 and a maximum of 0.3, which suggested limited T-cell clonal expansion.

TCR beta chain CDR3 regions were immunosequenced with the ImmunoSEQ Assay (Adaptive Biotechnologies). The authors' analysis ran thus. The ImmunoSEQ Analyzer platform was used to export TCRB rearrangements, read counts, read proportions and gene usage. T-cell clonality was calculated from productive rearrangements as 1 minus Pielou's evenness. Clonal space homeostasis binned clonotypes as rare, small, medium, large or hyperexpanded (0.01 to 1 of the repertoire). TCR productive clonality was compared across immune clusters C1, C2 and C3 using the Wilcoxon rank sum test. Sourced from immuneACCESS, this table was stored by TCRdb with only in-frame sequences that have V and J called. A share of the clones is absent; for the studies checked, an unresolved V gene accounts for under half, and the remainder has no known explanation. V and J calls plus clone size are reproduced from that table; the DNA served to infer D and trimming. The sample yields fewer than 3,500 clones; over 60% were counted once. In total, the top ten clones hold around a sixth of the sample.

This clone occurred once. It has no known antigen specificity. Base qualities are not provided; no much larger clone lies one nucleotide away. Post-treatment primary, local recurrence and metastasis tumors from poor-prognosis patients were used as specimens. The sequencing sample was made of tumor tissue from a local recurrence in the femur. According to the study, the label for this sample's cell subset or site signals: locally recurrent osteosarcoma tumor. The TCR comes from a young man with osteosarcoma. The age is the age at diagnosis.

The CDR3 protein sequence reads: CASSRATSNEQYF. The nucleotide sequence reads TGTGCCAGCAGCCGTGCGACGTCGAACGAGCAGTACTTC. The chain joins TRBV11-2 to TRBJ2-7, with no reliable assignment of the D segment. V is shortened by 5 bases, J by 5 bases, and the region joining them spans 13 bases. The CDR3 starts with the cysteine, ends with the phenylalanine, and has 13 residues. Only the CDR3 DNA stays, 39 bases, in frame from base 1. CDR1 SGHAT and CDR2 FQNNGV are derived from the germline V gene.